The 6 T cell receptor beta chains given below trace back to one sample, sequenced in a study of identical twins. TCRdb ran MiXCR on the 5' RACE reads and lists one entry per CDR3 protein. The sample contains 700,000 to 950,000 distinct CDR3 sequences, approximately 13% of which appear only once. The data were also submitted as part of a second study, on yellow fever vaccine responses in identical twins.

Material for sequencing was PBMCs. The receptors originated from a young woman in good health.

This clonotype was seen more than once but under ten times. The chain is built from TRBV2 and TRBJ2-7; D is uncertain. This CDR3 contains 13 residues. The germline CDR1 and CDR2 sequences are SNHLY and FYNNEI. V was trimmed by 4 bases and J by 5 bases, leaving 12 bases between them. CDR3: CASSAGLSDEQYF. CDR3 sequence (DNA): TGTGCCAGCAGTGCGGGTCTCTCGGACGAGCAGTACTTC.

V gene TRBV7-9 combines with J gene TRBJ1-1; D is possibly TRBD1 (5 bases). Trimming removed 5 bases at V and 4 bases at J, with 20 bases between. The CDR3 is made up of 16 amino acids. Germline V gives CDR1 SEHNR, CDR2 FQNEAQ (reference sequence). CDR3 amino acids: CASSPWRGMVLTEAFF. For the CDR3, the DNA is TGTGCCAGCAGCCCATGGAGGGGCATGGTTCTCACTGAAGCTTTCTTT.

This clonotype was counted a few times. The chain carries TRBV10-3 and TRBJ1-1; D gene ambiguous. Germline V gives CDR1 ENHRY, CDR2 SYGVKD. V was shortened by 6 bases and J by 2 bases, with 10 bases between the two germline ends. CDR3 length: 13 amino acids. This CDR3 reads CAISPIVNTEAFF. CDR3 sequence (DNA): TGTGCCATCAGCCCTATTGTTAACACTGAAGCTTTCTTT.

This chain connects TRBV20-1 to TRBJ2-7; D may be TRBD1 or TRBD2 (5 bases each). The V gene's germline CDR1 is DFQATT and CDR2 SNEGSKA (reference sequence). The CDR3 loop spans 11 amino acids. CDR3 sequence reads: CAPRGPYEQYV. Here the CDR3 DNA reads TGCGCCCCCCGGGGCCCCTACGAGCAGTACGTC.

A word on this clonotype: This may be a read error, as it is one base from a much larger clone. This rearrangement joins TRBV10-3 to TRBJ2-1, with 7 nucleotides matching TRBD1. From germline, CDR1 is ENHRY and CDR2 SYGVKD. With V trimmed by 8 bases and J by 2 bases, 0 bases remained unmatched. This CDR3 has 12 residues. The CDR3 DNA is TGTGCCATCGGGACAGCCTACAATGAGCAGTTCTTC. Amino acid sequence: CAIGTAYNEQFF.

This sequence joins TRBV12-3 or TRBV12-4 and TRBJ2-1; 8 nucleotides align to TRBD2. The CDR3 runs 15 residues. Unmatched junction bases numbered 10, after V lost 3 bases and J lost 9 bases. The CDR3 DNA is TGTGCCAGCAGTTTGAAGGTAGCGGGAAGTGGTGAGCAGTTCTTC. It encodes CASSLKVAGSGEQFF.